This TCR beta chain was sequenced in a study of CD8 T cells in Susac syndrome. Study results and caveats: The CD4+ T cell repertoires of Susac syndrome were found to show no clonal expansion.

Sequencing targeted TCR beta in blood CD8+ and CD4+ T cells. The recently defined diagnostic criteria for definite or probable disease were met by the Susac syndrome patients. Regarding this clonotype: Its antigen is still unknown.

cDNA came from 0.5 to 1 ug RNA primed by random hexamers. TCRdb re-derived calls from the immunoSEQ multiplex PCR reads in MiXCR, one entry per CDR3 protein. In the table there are 67,000 or so distinct CDR3 sequences, 93% of which are singletons. V lost 6 bases and J 3 bases, leaving 12 bases between the germline ends. Germline CDR1 is DFQATT and CDR2 is SNEGSKA (reference sequence). CDR3 length: 13 residues. This TCR was sampled from a human donor with Susac syndrome. The V call is TRBV20-1, the J call TRBJ1-5; D unresolved. The sample consisted of CD4+ T cells from PBMCs. Here the CDR3 DNA reads TGCAGTGCCTTGCTAGGGCTCAATCAGCCCCAGCATTTT. Translation: CSALLGLNQPQHF.